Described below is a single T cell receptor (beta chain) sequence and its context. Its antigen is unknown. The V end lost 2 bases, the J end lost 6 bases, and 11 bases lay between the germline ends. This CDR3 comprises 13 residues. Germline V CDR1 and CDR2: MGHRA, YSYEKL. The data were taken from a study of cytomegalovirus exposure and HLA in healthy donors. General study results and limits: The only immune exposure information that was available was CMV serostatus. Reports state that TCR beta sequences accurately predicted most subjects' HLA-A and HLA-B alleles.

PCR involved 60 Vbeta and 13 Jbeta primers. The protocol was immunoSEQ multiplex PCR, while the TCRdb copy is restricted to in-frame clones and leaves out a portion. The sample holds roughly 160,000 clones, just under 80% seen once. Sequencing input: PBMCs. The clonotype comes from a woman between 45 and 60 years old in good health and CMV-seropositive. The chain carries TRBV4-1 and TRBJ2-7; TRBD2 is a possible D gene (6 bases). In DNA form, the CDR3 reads TGCGCCAGCAGCCAAACACTAGCATGCGAGCAGTACTTC. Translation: CASSQTLACEQYF.